The 11 T cell receptor beta chains below were found in one sample sequenced in a study of blood T cells in healthy people across ages. Sample-barcoded 5' priming and a J-beta primer mix drove a second PCR of about 7 to 11 cycles. TCRdb processed the 5' RACE reads anew with MiXCR; each CDR3 protein has one entry. The sample contains 780,000 or so distinct CDR3 sequences, approximately 53% of which appear only once. The sequenced material came from blood. The origin of the receptors is a man in his forties in good health.

This clonotype came up a few times. This CDR3 is CSATSSAGVQETQYF. In nucleotides, the CDR3 is TGCAGTGCTACCAGTTCAGCGGGGGTACAAGAGACCCAGTACTTC. The chain is built from TRBV20-1 and TRBJ2-5; 8 nucleotides agree with TRBD2. V was clipped by 4 bases and J by 2 bases; unmatched bases: 9. CDR3 length equals 15 residues. Germline CDR1 reads DFQATT; CDR2 reads SNEGSKA (reference sequence).

This chain links TRBV5-1 with TRBJ2-1, with 9 bases matching TRBD2. The end of the DNA is better explained by TRBJ2-7, so the J call may be wrong. The length of the CDR3 is 18 residues. Germline lookup yields CDR1 SGHRS and CDR2 YFSETQ. CDR3 amino acids: CASSLFASGASSYNEQYF. The CDR3 bases are TGCGCCAGCAGCTTGTTTGCTAGCGGGGCGAGCTCCTACAATGAGCAGTACTTC.

The chain recombines TRBV28 with TRBJ2-4; D is unclear. The closer fit of TRBJ2-7 to the DNA end suggests the J call may be wrong. This CDR3 comprises 13 residues. Per germline, CDR1 MDHEN and CDR2 SYDVKM. The CDR3 sequence is CASSSPTTYEQYF. In DNA form, the CDR3 reads TGTGCCAGCAGTTCCCCAACCACTTACGAGCAGTACTTC.

This clonotype was counted between two and nine times. This chain connects TRBV9 to TRBJ2-3; D call uncertain. Trimming took 3 bases from V and 2 from J, leaving 16 bases between them. The germline CDR1 and CDR2 sequences are SGDLS and YYNGEE. The CDR3 runs 16 residues. The CDR3 nucleotides are TGTGCCAGCAGCGAGACGGGTTGGCCCAACACAGATACGCAGTATTTT. Protein: CASSETGWPNTDTQYF.

The V and J genes are TRBV7-9 and TRBJ2-3; 12 bases map to TRBD2. There are 18 residues in the CDR3. From germline, CDR1 is SEHNR and CDR2 FQNEAQ (reference sequence). J gave up 0 bases and V 4 bases, and 8 bases lay outside the gene matches. CDR3 sequence (DNA): TGTGCCAGCAGCTCCCCTACTAGCGGGGGGCTCAGCACAGATACGCAGTATTTT. This gives the protein CASSSPTSGGLSTDTQYF.

With respect to this clonotype: The junction shows a germline mismatch at one end, possibly a read error. This rearrangement joins TRBV29-1 to TRBJ2-7; no firm D call. This CDR3 has 12 residues. Germline CDR1 is SQVTM and CDR2 is ANQGSEA. The CDR3 sequence: CNVEGPYYEQYF. The DNA for the CDR3 is TGCAACGTTGAAGGGCCGTACTACGAGCAGTACTTC.

CDR3 in amino acids: CSGLGGVLRETQYF. DNA of the CDR3: TGCAGTGGTCTGGGGGGGGTTCTTCGCGAGACCCAGTACTTC. The genes are TRBV20-1 and TRBJ2-7; 7 bases are shared with TRBD2. With the DNA end fitting TRBJ2-5 better, the J assignment may be wrong. The CDR3 length is 14 residues. Germline CDR1 is DFQATT and CDR2 is SNEGSKA (reference sequence).

The chain couples TRBV20-1 to TRBJ2-1; D is possibly TRBD1 or TRBD2 (6 bases each). The germline V gene encodes CDR1 DFQATT and CDR2 SNEGSKA (reference sequence). V was trimmed by 7 bases and J by 6 bases, leaving 19 bases between them. This CDR3 contains 14 residues. The CDR3 loop reads CSVSHGGTINEQFF. Here the CDR3 DNA reads TGCAGTGTCTCCCATGGGGGGACAATCAATGAGCAGTTCTTC.

The rearrangement uses TRBV10-3 and TRBJ2-3; TRBD2 agrees at 9 bases. The CDR3 has 15 amino acids. The V gene's germline CDR1 is ENHRY and CDR2 SYGVKD. V dropped 4 bases and J dropped 2; count of bases not matched to a gene: 4. Here the CDR3 reads CAISVAGGVTDTQYF. CDR3 coding DNA: TGTGCCATCAGTGTGGCGGGAGGGGTCACAGATACGCAGTATTTT.

J is TRBJ1-6 and V is TRBV9, with D unclear. CDR1 and CDR2 (germline): SGDLS, YYNGEE. V dropped 0 bases and J dropped 11 bases, with 12 bases sitting between them. CDR3 length: 14 residues. Here the CDR3 DNA reads TGTGCCAGCAGCGTAGGGGCCGAGGGAACACCCCTCCACTTT. This sequence encodes CASSVGAEGTPLHF.

This clonotype has just a few counts. J is TRBJ2-1 and V is TRBV29-1; the D gene is possibly TRBD1 (6 bases). Germline CDR1 SQVTM, CDR2 ANQGSEA. The CDR3 runs to 15 residues. V gave up 7 bases and J gave up 7 bases, with 23 bases separating them. The CDR3 spells CSGTGSSGNANEQFF. The CDR3 coding sequence is TGCAGCGGTACAGGGTCATCCGGGAACGCGAATGAGCAGTTCTTC.